This entry describes one TCR beta chain. It has no known antigen specificity. Base qualities are not provided; no much larger clone lies one nucleotide away. The donors belonged to the validation cohort of 90 to 150 subjects, which was separate from the roughly 670-subject first cohort. These data originate in a study of cytomegalovirus exposure and HLA in healthy donors (dated by TCRdb to about 2017). Concerning the study at large: According to a later analysis, the roughly 120 validation repertoires were produced on the same platform as the roughly 700 repertoires of the first cohort. The study aimed to test whether cataloging public T cell receptors could reveal signatures of past pathogen exposure. Besides the first cohort of approximately 670 subjects, a separate validation cohort made up of over 100 different subjects was used. High-throughput TCR immunosequencing, statistical association of individual TCRs with disease status, and machine learning were combined to predict cytomegalovirus infection status.

The investigation overall reported the following: It was suggested by the authors that the approach could potentially be generalized to other disease states and immunological phenotypes. Subsequent analysis determined that TCRs grouped into clusters in the first cohort also showed a tendency toward co-occurrence across the 120 validation repertoires, and 85% to 95% of cluster scores exceeded 0. Cytomegalovirus status was reported to be diagnosed by the classifier with high specificity and sensitivity in both the original and validation cohorts. A total of 150 to 200 TCR beta chains were listed by the study as associated with cytomegalovirus. Three of the identified cytomegalovirus-associated TCR beta chains were confirmed in vitro to be specific for cytomegalovirus antigens. Most TCR sequences were seen in very few donors, while some public TCRs were found in many individuals. A later analysis had no HLA typing for the validation cohort, so co-occurrence there was scored across all 110 or so repertoires.

CDR1 SGHNT and CDR2 YYREEE are derived from the germline V gene (reference sequence). From the cysteine through the phenylalanine, the CDR3 covers 16 amino acids. Only CDR3 DNA remains: 48 bases, in frame from the first base. The germline V and J ends show losses of 4 bases and 3 bases respectively, and no gene match explains 5 bases of the junction. The method was the immunoSEQ multiplex PCR assay. Under the source paper's analysis protocol: A statistical classification framework was built to diagnose cytomegalovirus status from the catalog of TCR beta chain sequences. The table was pulled from immuneACCESS by TCRdb, which kept in-frame rearrangements only. Such tables lose some clones; where checked, under half of the loss comes from unresolved V genes, and the rest has no known cause. For V, J and clone size, that table is used; D and trimming come from the DNA. Here the sample has about 240,000 clones; around 87% occur a single time. The ten top clones hold around 1.2% of the sample.

The rearranged segments are TRBV5-4 and TRBJ2-2, and TRBD2 matches 11 of the central bases. The sample was PBMCs. The clonotype comes from a woman in her twenties or thirties in good health and CMV-seropositive. CDR3 region: CASSPTSGRHTGELFF. The bases are TGTGCCAGCAGCCCAACTAGCGGGAGACACACCGGGGAGCTGTTTTTT.